This record looks at one T cell receptor (beta chain) sequence and its context. Antigen specificity is unknown. CDR1 is SGHTA, CDR2 FQGNSA, per germline. This CDR3 region has 16 residues. V lost 4 bases and J lost 7; bases outside the gene matches: 13. Excluded were patients having autoimmune disease history or systemic immunosuppression. Sequencing was performed with immunoSEQ multiplex PCR; in TCRdb, only in-frame clones are kept and a portion is missing. The table lists 100,000 to 120,000 clones, approximately 89% of them singletons, with 0.27% in the top ten. This sample was taken from a study of OX40 agonist ivuxolimab in advanced cancers. Study-wide points: It was also the case that some nonresponders had low normalized T-cell clonal expansion.

This sample comprised CD4+ or CD8+ T cells sorted from blood, obtained in a trial of the OX40 agonist ivuxolimab. This sequence joins TRBV7-2 and TRBJ1-5, with 7 bases identical to TRBD1. The receptor was isolated from an adult with an advanced solid tumor such as melanoma, head and neck, liver or kidney cancer. The CDR3 nucleotides read TGTGCCAGCAGCTGGAAACAGGGGAGCCTCAACCAGCCCCAGCATTTT. Translation gives CASSWKQGSLNQPQHF.